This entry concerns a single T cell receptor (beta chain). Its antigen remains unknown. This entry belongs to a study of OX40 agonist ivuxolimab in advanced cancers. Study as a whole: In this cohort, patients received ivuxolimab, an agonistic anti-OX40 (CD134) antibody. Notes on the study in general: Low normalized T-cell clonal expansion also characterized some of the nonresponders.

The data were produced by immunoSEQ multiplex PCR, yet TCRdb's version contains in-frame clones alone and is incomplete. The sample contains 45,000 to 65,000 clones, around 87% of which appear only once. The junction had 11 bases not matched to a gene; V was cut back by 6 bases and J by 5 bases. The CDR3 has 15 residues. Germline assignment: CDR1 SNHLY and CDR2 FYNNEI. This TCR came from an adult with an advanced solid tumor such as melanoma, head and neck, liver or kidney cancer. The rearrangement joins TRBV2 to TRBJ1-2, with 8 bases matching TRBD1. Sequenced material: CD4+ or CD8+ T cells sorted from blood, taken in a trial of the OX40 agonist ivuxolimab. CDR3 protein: CASRPGAGGRYGYTF. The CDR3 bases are TGTGCCAGCAGACCGGGGGCAGGGGGCCGGTATGGCTACACCTTC.